This T cell receptor beta chain is from a study of cytomegalovirus exposure and HLA in healthy donors. Concerning this clone itself: Its cognate antigen is unknown.

The CDR3 is made up of 15 amino acids. J was trimmed by 1 base and V by 6 bases; bases with no gene match: 4. The germline V gene has CDR1 SGHRS and CDR2 YFSETQ. Study-level results: Segments of the TCR beta V type were, in most cases, productive about 87% or about 30% of the time in an earlier analysis. Analyzed later, association rates of TCRs varied across HLA loci, with DRB1 most and HLA-C fewest.

Primers for the PCR totalled 60 Vbeta and 13 Jbeta. In the original workflow: As a later analysis found, there were 60 million to 90 million unique TCR beta chains, of which roughly 11 million were shared. The assay was immunoSEQ multiplex PCR, and TCRdb's table has in-frame clones only and misses some. That table gives V, J and clone size, and the DNA gave D and trimming. This table lists about 130,000 clones. This clonotype was obtained from a woman between 55 and 75 years old in good health and CMV-seronegative. The rearrangement uses TRBV5-1 and TRBJ2-2, with TRBD1 matching 9 bases. The sample comprised PBMCs. In nucleotides, the CDR3 is TGCGCCAGCACCCCGGGACAGGGGAACACCGGGGAGCTGTTTTTT. This translates into CASTPGQGNTGELFF. The full variable domain, completed using reference TRBV5-1 and TRBJ2-2, is KAGVTQTPRYLIKTRGQQVTLSCSPISGHRSVSWYQQTPGQGLQFLFEYFSETQRNKGNFPGRFSGRQFSNSRSEMNVSTLELGDSALYLCASTPGQGNTGELFFGEGSRLTVL.